Listed here is a single T cell receptor (beta chain). Its specific antigen is unknown. No qualities accompany the bases; no much larger clone lies one base away. Other nucleotide sequences in the sample specify the same CDR3. The junction carries 18 bases between V and J, which are trimmed by 6 bases and 1 base respectively. The CDR3 has 16 amino acids, counting the end cysteine and phenylalanine. Of the read, only the CDR3 DNA is kept; its 48 bases are in frame from base 1. Per the germline V gene, MNHNS is the CDR1 and SASEGT is the CDR2. The healthy control group was made up of fewer than 40 blood donors, and the Finnish Red Cross blood service supplied their buffy coats. All TCR-sequenced material derived from peripheral blood: patient blood samples and healthy donor buffy coats. Ficoll-Hypaque gradient centrifugation was used to isolate peripheral blood mononuclear cells. CD4+ cells were magnetically purified from the buffy coats of healthy controls. The Gentra Puregene Cell and Tissue kit was used to extract genomic DNA, and a Qubit 2.0 fluorometer was used to measure the amount of genomic DNA.

TCRbeta rearrangements were sequenced from genomic DNA using the immunoSEQ assay at survey resolution. Concerning the study's data processing: A lowest detectable productive clonotype frequency of 2.59 x 10-5 was observed in the TCR sequencing data. Analyses included only productive TCRbeta rearrangements, meaning complete and in-frame sequences. The clonality of each sample was calculated as Simpson clonality in the immunoSEQ Analyzer version 3.0. Clones were grouped by frequency into very rare, small, medium, large (1-20%) or hyperexpanded (>20%) categories. OLGA 1.2.3 estimated generation probabilities, VDJtools produced V-gene circos plots, VDJdb was queried for specificities, and GLIPH identified CDR3 motifs. TCRdb provides this immuneACCESS table in a form limited to in-frame rearrangements. Some clones are lacking; in checked studies, under half of them reflect an unresolved V gene, and why the rest are absent is not known. V and J calls and clone size are copied from that table; D and trimming were computed from the DNA. Here the sample has roughly 32,000 clones; roughly nine tenths occur a single time. The ten biggest clones cover 0.4% to 0.5% of the sample.

The record originates from a study of STAT5B mutations in CD4+ large granular lymphocyte leukemia (dated by TCRdb to the early 2020s). Broadly, across the study: Among healthy controls, the CDR3 'QG' motif was associated with a particular HLA allele. TCRbeta repertoires of CD4+ T-cell large granular lymphocyte leukemia patients were compared with those of healthy blood donors. Flow cytometry performed on FACSCanto II or FACSVerse showed that the purified fractions had more than 95% purity among lymphocytes.

What the research found in general, with its limitations: Main leukemic clonotypes were private to each patient, although 20% to 25% of the main leukemic clonotypes were found at low frequency in the non-leukemic repertoires of other patients. Data were not HLA-matched; higher clonality in CD4+ versus CD8+ T-LGLL could reflect the relatively small sample size. Enrichment of TRBV06-family usage was observed among the top patient clones (8/27) relative to healthy controls (2/35). Compared with healthy CD4+ repertoires, CD4-sorted patient repertoires appeared more clonal, and this difference remained even after the putative leukemic clones were removed.

Input material: CD4+ T cells from blood buffy coats. The V and J genes are TRBV6-1 and TRBJ1-2; the D region possibly corresponds to TRBD1 (5 bases align). This TCR was sampled from a human donor in good health. The CDR3 amino acid sequence is: CASSENPGLVNYGYTF. The DNA sequence is as follows: TGTGCCAGCAGCGAAAACCCAGGGTTGGTTAACTATGGCTACACCTTC.